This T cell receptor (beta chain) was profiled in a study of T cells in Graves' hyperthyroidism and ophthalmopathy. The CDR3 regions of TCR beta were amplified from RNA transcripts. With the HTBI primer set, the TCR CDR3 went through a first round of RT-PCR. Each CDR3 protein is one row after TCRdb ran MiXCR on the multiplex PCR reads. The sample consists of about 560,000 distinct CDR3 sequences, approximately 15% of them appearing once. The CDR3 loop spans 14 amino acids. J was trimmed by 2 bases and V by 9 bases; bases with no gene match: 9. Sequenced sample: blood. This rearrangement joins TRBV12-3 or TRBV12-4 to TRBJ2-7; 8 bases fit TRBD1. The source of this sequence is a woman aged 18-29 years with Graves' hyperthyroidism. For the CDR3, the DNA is TGTGCCAGTGGAATCGGGACAGGCACCTACGAGCAGTACTTC. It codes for CASGIGTGTYEQYF.